These 19 T cell receptor beta chains came from one sample sequenced in a study of molecular identifiers for immune sequencing clone quantification. MiXCR, run by TCRdb on the PCR reads, gives a single entry per CDR3 protein. The data hold over 70,000 distinct CDR3 sequences, with 20% to 25% observed a single time. Sequenced: naive CD8+ T cells from blood, with Jurkat cell RNA spiked in. Sample subset: FACS-sorted CD8+CD4-CCR7+CD45RA+ naive T cells. Every receptor here comes from a human donor in good health. Some libraries in this study had Jurkat cell RNA spiked in.

This clonotype was recorded a few times. The chain joins TRBV9 to TRBJ2-7; a weak D match, TRBD2 (6 bases). Germline V gene lookup returns CDR1 SGDLS and CDR2 YYNGEE. The CDR3 is made up of 13 amino acids. V shed 3 bases and J shed 5 bases, with 12 bases lying between them. The CDR3 protein is CASSESGGNEQYF. DNA of the CDR3: TGTGCCAGCAGCGAGTCCGGGGGTAACGAGCAGTACTTC.

This clonotype was detected many times. This chain connects TRBV19 to TRBJ2-7; 9 positions agree with TRBD2. Germline CDR1 is LNHDA and CDR2 is SQIVND (reference sequence). V was pared by 2 bases and J by 6 bases, with 2 bases of the junction left unmatched. This CDR3 is 13 amino acids long. This CDR3 is CASSISGGSEQYF. The CDR3, as DNA: TGTGCCAGTAGTATAAGCGGGGGGTCCGAGCAGTACTTC.

This clonotype was detected only a few times. V and J are TRBV19 and TRBJ2-7; 8 bases are shared with TRBD2. V lost 6 bases and J lost 2; bases outside the gene matches: 9. The CDR3 consists of 15 residues. Germline values: CDR1 LNHDA, CDR2 SQIVND (reference sequence). The CDR3 is CASSAASGPTYEQYF. CDR3 DNA sequence: TGTGCCAGTAGCGCCGCTAGCGGGCCGACCTACGAGCAGTACTTC.

The chain couples TRBV20-1 to TRBJ2-5, with a tentative D call TRBD1 (6 bases). Looked up from germline, CDR1 is DFQATT and CDR2 is SNEGSKA (reference sequence). V lost 6 bases, J lost 1 base, and 9 bases lay in between. The CDR3 spans 12 residues. CDR3 sequence: CSARQVQETQYF. DNA of the CDR3: TGCAGTGCGCGACAGGTCCAAGAGACCCAGTACTTC.

The chain has TRBV13 and TRBJ2-1, with TRBD2 as a possible D gene (5 bases). Germline V gene sequence: CDR1 PRHDT, CDR2 FYEKMQ (reference sequence). The CDR3 extends over 13 amino acids. The V and J ends lost 5 bases and 9 bases respectively, with 14 bases between them. CDR3 loop: CASSKGAVGEQFF. DNA of the CDR3: TGTGCCAGCAGCAAGGGAGCGGTAGGTGAGCAGTTCTTC.

As concerns this clonotype: A much bigger clone sits one base away, suggesting this may be a read error. This chain links TRBV27 with TRBJ1-4, with D unresolved. The CDR3 sequence is 15 residues long. Germline values: CDR1 MNHEY, CDR2 SMNVEV (reference sequence). In DNA form, the CDR3 reads TGTGACAGCAGTGCCACAGACGGAACTAATGAAAAACTGTTTTTT. This translates into CDSSATDGTNEKLFF.

In its sample, this clonotype was seen a few times. This sequence joins TRBV4-2 and TRBJ1-4; 8 bases fit TRBD1. The CDR3 is 16 residues long. Trimming took 3 bases from V and 6 from J; bases not matched to a gene: 9. Germline CDR1 is LGHNA and CDR2 is YNFKEQ. The chain's CDR3 is CASSQDKTGGHEKLFF. The CDR3 DNA reads TGTGCCAGCAGCCAGGACAAAACAGGGGGGCATGAAAAACTGTTTTTT.

On this clonotype itself: At one end, the junction sequence differs from germline, possibly due to a read error. CDR3 bases: TGTGCCAGCAGCTTGGCCCAGTTGGAGCAGAACTTC. As protein: CASSLAQLEQNF. V usage is TRBV5-6 and J usage is TRBJ2-7, with D unresolved. The CDR3 contains 12 residues. CDR1 and CDR2 (germline): SGHDT, YYEEEE.

Details on this clonotype: Since a much larger clone is just one base distant, this may be a read error. The J gene is TRBJ2-7, the V gene TRBV27; the D gene is possibly TRBD2 (7 bases). Trimming pared 8 bases from V and 4 bases from J, leaving 18 bases between. CDR3 size: 14 residues. Germline loops: CDR1 MNHEY, CDR2 SMNVEV (reference sequence). The CDR3 loop is CASGLGGLGYEQYF. For the CDR3, the DNA is TGTGCCAGCGGGCTCGGGGGGCTAGGATACGAGCAGTACTTC.

This clonotype showed up many times. The V call is TRBV11-2, the J call TRBJ2-7, with TRBD1 matching 7 bases. CDR1 is SGHAT, CDR2 FQNNGV, per germline. The CDR3 covers 12 residues. Losses at the gene ends were 5 bases for V and 6 bases for J; bases not matched to a gene: 4. The CDR3, as DNA: TGTGCCAGCAGCGCCACAGGGGTCGAGCAGTACTTC. This codes for CASSATGVEQYF.

The CDR3 region is CASSLFWEFANTGELFF. CDR3 nucleotide sequence: TGTGCCAGCAGCTTATTTTGGGAGTTCGCGAACACCGGGGAGCTGTTTTTT. The chain recombines TRBV13 with TRBJ2-2; D perhaps matches TRBD2 (5 bases). Trimming shortened V by 2 bases and J by 0 bases, and 13 bases separated the two germline ends. This CDR3 comprises 17 residues. Germline CDR1 reads PRHDT; CDR2 reads FYEKMQ (reference sequence).

The table lists this clonotype with many counts. The J gene is TRBJ2-3, the V gene TRBV5-1; the match to TRBD1 covers 9 bases. Germline loops: CDR1 SGHRS, CDR2 YFSETQ. Germline trimming cut 3 bases from V and 0 bases from J; bases unmatched to any gene: 2. The CDR3 is 15 amino acids. Here the CDR3 DNA reads TGCGCCAGCAGCTGGGGGACAGGGAGCACAGATACGCAGTATTTT. It translates to CASSWGTGSTDTQYF. Based on the CDR3 plus reference TRBV5-1 and TRBJ2-3, the full variable domain is KAGVTQTPRYLIKTRGQQVTLSCSPISGHRSVSWYQQTPGQGLQFLFEYFSETQRNKGNFPGRFSGRQFSNSRSEMNVSTLELGDSALYLCASSWGTGSTDTQYFGPGTRLTVL.

Note on this clonotype: This may be a read error: a much more frequent sequence differs by one nucleotide. The CDR3 coding sequence is TGTGCCAGCACCTCCGAAAAAATCATTCAGTACTTC. Translated, it gives CASTSEKIIQYF. The chain employs TRBV6-6 and TRBJ2-4; D is uncertain. This CDR3 is 12 amino acids long. In germline, CDR1 is MNHNY, CDR2 SVGAGI (reference sequence).

This rearrangement joins TRBV27 to TRBJ2-1, with 7 bases matching TRBD1. Germline trimming cut 6 bases from V and 4 bases from J; bases unmatched to any gene: 9. Germline V lookup: CDR1 MNHEY, CDR2 SMNVEV (reference sequence). The CDR3 spans 15 residues. In DNA, the CDR3 is TGTGCCAGCAGGATTTCAGGGGGAACTTACAATGAGCAGTTCTTC. Translation gives CASRISGGTYNEQFF.

This clonotype was seen ten or more times. This rearrangement joins TRBV4-3 to TRBJ1-1, with D maybe TRBD1 (6 bases). V was trimmed by 0 bases and J by 2 bases, leaving 7 bases between them. The CDR3 extends over 14 amino acids. Germline lookup yields CDR1 LGHNA and CDR2 YSLEER. The CDR3 DNA reads as TGCGCCAGCAGCCAAGACAGGGGCAACACTGAAGCTTTCTTT. Translated, it gives CASSQDRGNTEAFF.

On this clonotype itself: A much larger clone is a single base away; this may be a read error. The chain joins TRBV5-1 to TRBJ2-7; D is unresolved. The V gene's germline CDR1 is SGHRS and CDR2 YFSETQ. CDR3 size: 13 residues. In DNA, the CDR3 is TGCGCCAGCGGCTTCGCCAGCTCCTACGAGCAGTACTTC. Translation gives CASGFASSYEQYF.

Details on this clonotype: A much larger clonotype is one base distant, so this may be a read error. The V call is TRBV4-1, the J call TRBJ2-5, with D uncertain. Germline V gene sequence: CDR1 MGHRA, CDR2 YSYEKL. The CDR3 is 13 amino acids. Trimming cost V 4 bases and J 9 bases, with 15 bases left between them. CDR3 sequence: CASSREPLGAQYF. CDR3 coding DNA: TGCGCCAGCAGCCGAGAACCGCTTGGGGCCCAGTACTTC.

On this clonotype: A much larger clone lies one base from this, so it may be a read error. The chain recombines TRBV7-2 with TRBJ2-7, with TRBD2 matching over 8 bases. The CDR3 loop spans 16 amino acids. In germline, CDR1 is SGHTA, CDR2 FQGNSA. Trimming cost V 5 bases and J 7 bases; bases outside gene matches: 16. This chain's CDR3 is CASSPGGGVDLSEQYF. The CDR3 DNA is TGTGCCAGCAGCCCGGGAGGGGGAGTAGACCTCTCGGAGCAGTACTTC.

This clonotype was detected only a few times. The chain recombines TRBV7-9 with TRBJ2-1, with TRBD2 matching 12 bases. Per germline, CDR1 SEHNR and CDR2 FQNEAQ (reference sequence). There are 16 residues in the CDR3. The trim removed 5 bases at V and 4 bases at J, leaving 6 bases unmatched. CDR3 sequence: CASSTTSGSSYNEQFF. The CDR3 coding sequence is TGTGCCAGCAGCACGACTAGCGGGAGTAGTTACAATGAGCAGTTCTTC.